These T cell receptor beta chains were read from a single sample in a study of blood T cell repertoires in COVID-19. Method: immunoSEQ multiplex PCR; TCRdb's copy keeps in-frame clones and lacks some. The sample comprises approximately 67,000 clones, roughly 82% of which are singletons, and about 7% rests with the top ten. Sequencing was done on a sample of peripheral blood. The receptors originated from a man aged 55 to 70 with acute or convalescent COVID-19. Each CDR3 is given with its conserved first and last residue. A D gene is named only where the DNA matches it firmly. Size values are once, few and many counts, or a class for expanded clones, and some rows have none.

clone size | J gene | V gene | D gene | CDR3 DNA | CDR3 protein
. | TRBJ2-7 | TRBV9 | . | TGTGCCAGCAGCGTAGGCTCCATTCGGGGCTACGAGCAGTACTTC | CASSVGSIRGYEQYF
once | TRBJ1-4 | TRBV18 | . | TGTGCCAGCTCGTCAGACAGGAGGCATGAAAAACTGTTTTTT | CASSSDRRHEKLFF
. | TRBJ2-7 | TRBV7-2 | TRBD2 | TGTGCCAGCAGCTTCAGTCTTAGCGGGGGACGCTACGAGCAGTACTTC | CASSFSLSGGRYEQYF
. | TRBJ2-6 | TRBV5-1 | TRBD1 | TGCGCCAGCAGACCGGGACAGGGATACTCTGGGGCCAACGTCCTGACTTTC | CASRPGQGYSGANVLTF
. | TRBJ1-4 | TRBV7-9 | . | TGTGCCAGCACCTCTTGGGCTGAGAATGAAAAACTGTTTTTT | CASTSWAENEKLFF
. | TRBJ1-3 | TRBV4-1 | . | TGCGCCAGCAGCCAAGATGGGCAGGCCTCTGGAAACACCATATATTTT | CASSQDGQASGNTIYF
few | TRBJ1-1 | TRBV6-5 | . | TGTGCCAGCGCCCTCACTATAGGTGAAGCTTTCTTT | CASALTIGEAFF
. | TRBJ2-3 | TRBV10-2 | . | TGCGCCAGCAGCGCGATCACAGATACGCAGTATTTT | CASSAITDTQYF
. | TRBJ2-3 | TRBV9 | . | TGTGCCAGCAGCGTAATCGAGGGACTCCCCAGCACAGATACGCAGTATTTT | CASSVIEGLPSTDTQYF
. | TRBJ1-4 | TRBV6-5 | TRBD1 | TGTGCCAGCCAACCCGACAGGGGGGGGGAAAAACTGTTTTTT | CASQPDRGGEKLFF
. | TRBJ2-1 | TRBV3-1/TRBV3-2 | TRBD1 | TGTGCCAGCAGCCAGCCCGGACAGGGGGCAAACTACAATGAGCAGTTCTTC | CASSQPGQGANYNEQFF
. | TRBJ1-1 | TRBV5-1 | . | TGCGCCAGCAGCATAGCTAAGGCGAACACTGAAGCTTTCTTT | CASSIAKANTEAFF
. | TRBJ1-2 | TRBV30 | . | TGTGCCTGGGGGCCCGCAGGGCACGGCTACACCTTC | CAWGPAGHGYTF
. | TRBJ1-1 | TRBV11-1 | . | TGTGCCAGCAGCTTAGGAGACACTGAAGCTTTCTTT | CASSLGDTEAFF
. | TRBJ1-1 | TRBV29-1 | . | TGCAGCGTTCGTTTAGGCTGGAGGAACACTGAAGCTTTCTTT | CSVRLGWRNTEAFF
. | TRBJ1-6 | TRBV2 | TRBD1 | TGTGCCAGCAGGAGGACAGGGGGCGATTCACCCCTCCACTTT | CASRRTGGDSPLHF
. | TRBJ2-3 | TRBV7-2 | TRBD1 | TGTGCCAGCAGCTTAGAAGGGACAGGCACAGATACGCAGTATTTT | CASSLEGTGTDTQYF
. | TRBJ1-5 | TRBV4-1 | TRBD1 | TGCGCCAGCAGCCAAGAATCCCATTCGCACACAGGGGTCGCAGGTCAGCCCCAGCATTTT | CASSQESHSHTGVAGQPQHF
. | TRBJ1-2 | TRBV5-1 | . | TGCGCCAGCAGCCAAGGGGGGGCAGACTATGGCTACACCTTC | CASSQGGADYGYTF
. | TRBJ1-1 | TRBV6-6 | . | TGTGCCAGCAGTTACTCGAGACAGGCGAACACTGAAGCTTTCTTT | CASSYSRQANTEAFF
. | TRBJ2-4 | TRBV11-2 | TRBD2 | TGTGCCAGCAGCCACCGGGACTACTCCTCCAAAAACATTCAGTACTTC | CASSHRDYSSKNIQYF
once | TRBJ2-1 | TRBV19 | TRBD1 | TGTGCCAGTAGTCGTGGGACAGTGAATGAGCAGTTCTTC | CASSRGTVNEQFF
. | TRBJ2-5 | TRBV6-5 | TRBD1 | TGTGCCAGCAGTTATTGGGTAGGGACAGGAGAGACCCAGTACTTC | CASSYWVGTGETQYF
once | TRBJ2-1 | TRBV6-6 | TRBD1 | TGTGCCAGCAGCTCAACAGGGGGCAACTACAATGAGCAGTTCTTC | CASSSTGGNYNEQFF
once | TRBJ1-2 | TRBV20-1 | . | TGCAGTGCTATTGCAGGGCACGGCTACACCTTC | CSAIAGHGYTF
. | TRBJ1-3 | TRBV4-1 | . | TGCGCCAGCAGCCCCACAGGAAACACCATATATTTT | CASSPTGNTIYF
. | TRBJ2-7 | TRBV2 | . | TGTGCCAGCAGTGGTTGGGGCCGCTACGAGCAGTACTTC | CASSGWGRYEQYF
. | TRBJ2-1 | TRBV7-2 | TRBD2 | TGTGCCAGCAGCTTAGAGGCCGCGGGGGGGCTAGGTGAGCAGTTCTTC | CASSLEAAGGLGEQFF
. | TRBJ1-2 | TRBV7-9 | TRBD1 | TGTGCCAGCAGCGAGACAGGGGGCTATGGCTACACCTTC | CASSETGGYGYTF
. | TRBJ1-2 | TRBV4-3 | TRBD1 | TGCGCCAGCAGCCCTGGGACAGGAATCTATGGCTACACCTTC | CASSPGTGIYGYTF
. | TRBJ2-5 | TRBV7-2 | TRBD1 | TGTGCCAGCAGCTCGTATAGAGGGAGACAGGGTCCTAAAGAGACCCAGTACTTC | CASSSYRGRQGPKETQYF
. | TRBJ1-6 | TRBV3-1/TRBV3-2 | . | TGTGCCAGCAGCCAACGCGCCAACAATTCACCCCTCCACTTT | CASSQRANNSPLHF
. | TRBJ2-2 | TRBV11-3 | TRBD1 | TGTGCCAGCAGCCTGGGGACAGCTACCGGGGAGCTGTTTTTT | CASSLGTATGELFF
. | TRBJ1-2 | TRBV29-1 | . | TGCAGCGTTGACAGGGCGAACTATGGCTACACCTTC | CSVDRANYGYTF
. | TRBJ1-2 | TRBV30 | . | TGTGCCTGGACGAAGGACAGACCGGGCTACACCTTC | CAWTKDRPGYTF
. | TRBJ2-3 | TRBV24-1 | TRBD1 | TGTGCCACCAGTGATGACAGGGTTGATACGCAGTATTTT | CATSDDRVDTQYF
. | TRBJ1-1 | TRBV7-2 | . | TGTGCCAGCAGCTCACAGGGAGGGGACACTGAAGCTTTCTTT | CASSSQGGDTEAFF
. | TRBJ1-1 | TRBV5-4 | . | TGTGCCAGCAGCTTGGGCGGACTTCTGGACACTGAAGCTTTCTTT | CASSLGGLLDTEAFF
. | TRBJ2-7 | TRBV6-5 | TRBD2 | TGTGCCAGCACCAGCGGGGGGCTACCCTACGAGCAGTACTTC | CASTSGGLPYEQYF
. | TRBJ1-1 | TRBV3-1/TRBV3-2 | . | TGTGCCAGCAGCCAAAGCAAGAACACTGAAGCTTTCTTT | CASSQSKNTEAFF
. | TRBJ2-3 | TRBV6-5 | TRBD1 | TGTGCCAGCAGTCTTCAGGGGGCAGATACGCAGTATTTT | CASSLQGADTQYF
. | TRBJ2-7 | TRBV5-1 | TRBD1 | TGCGCCAGCAGCTTGACAGGGGCAAGCTACGAGCAGTACTTC | CASSLTGASYEQYF
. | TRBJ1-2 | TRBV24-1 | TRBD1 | TGTGCCACCAGTGATTTTCAGGGGGCCTATGGCTACACCTTC | CATSDFQGAYGYTF
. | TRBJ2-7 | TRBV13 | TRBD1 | TGTGCCAGCAGACTAGTGGGACAGCCGACCTACGAGCAGTACTTC | CASRLVGQPTYEQYF
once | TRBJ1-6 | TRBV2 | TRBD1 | TGTGCCACATCGGACAGGGGGCATAATTCACCCCTCCACTTT | CATSDRGHNSPLHF
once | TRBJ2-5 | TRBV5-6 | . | TGTGCCAGCAGCTTGCCCGGGTTGTTCCAAGAGACCCAGTACTTC | CASSLPGLFQETQYF
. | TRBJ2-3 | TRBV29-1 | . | TGCAGCGCAGCGTTCGGGTCCTCCACAGATACGCAGTATTTT | CSAAFGSSTDTQYF
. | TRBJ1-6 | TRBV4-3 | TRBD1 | TGCGCCAGCAGCCAAGTTGGGACAGTTAGGTCACCCCTCCACTTT | CASSQVGTVRSPLHF
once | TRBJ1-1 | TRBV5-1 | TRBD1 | TGCGCCAGCAGCTGGGGACTCGGCCAGGGGGGCACTGAAGCTTTCTTT | CASSWGLGQGGTEAFF
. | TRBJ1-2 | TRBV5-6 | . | TGTGCCAGCAGCGCAGACAGCTATGGCTACACCTTC | CASSADSYGYTF
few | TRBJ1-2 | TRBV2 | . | TGTGCCAGCAGTGAAAGGGGTCGCCATGGCTACACCTTC | CASSERGRHGYTF
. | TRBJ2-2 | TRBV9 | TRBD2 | TGTGCCAGCAGCGTAGTGACTAGCGGGGGGTCCGGGGAGCTGTTTTTT | CASSVVTSGGSGELFF
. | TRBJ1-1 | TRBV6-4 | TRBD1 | TGTGCCAGCACCAGGGGGACTGAAGCTTTCTTT | CASTRGTEAFF
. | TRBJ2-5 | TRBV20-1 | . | TGCAGTGCTAGCAGCGGAGAGACCCAGTACTTC | CSASSGETQYF
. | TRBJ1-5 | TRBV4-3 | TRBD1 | TGCGCCAGCAGCCCCTACAGGGGATGGGAGCCCCAGCATTTT | CASSPYRGWEPQHF